This note documents a single T cell receptor (beta chain) sequence. Original processing notes: Cell counts per sample came from amplifying reference gene primers. Sequencing was performed with immunoSEQ multiplex PCR; in TCRdb, only in-frame clones are kept and a portion is missing. V and J calls and clone size are given by that table; D and trimming were obtained from the DNA. The sample comprises more than 140,000 clones, around 80% of which are singletons, and 7.2% rests with the top ten. The sample belongs to a study of blood T cell repertoires in COVID-19. Study overall: The United States, Italy and Spain were the sources of the acute and convalescent COVID-19 samples. Nucleic acid was either cDNA or gDNA, and it came from T cells, B-cell-depleted T cells, or PBMCs.

Germline loops: CDR1 SEHNR, CDR2 FQNEAQ (reference sequence). J gave up 5 bases and V 2 bases, and 6 bases lay outside the gene matches. The CDR3 contains 15 residues. The chain links TRBV7-9 to TRBJ1-1; 9 nucleotides line up with TRBD1. Sequenced: peripheral blood. The origin of this receptor is a woman aged 45-59 years in a cohort sampled during active or convalescent COVID-19. The CDR3 DNA reads TGTGCCAGCAGCTTATATCCGACAGGGGGTACTGAAGCTTTCTTT. Protein sequence: CASSLYPTGGTEAFF.